This T cell receptor (beta chain) was identified during a study of breast tumors, draining lymph nodes, adjacent tissues. TCRdb called the multiplex PCR reads again in MiXCR, with one record for every CDR3 protein. The sample lists about 230,000 distinct CDR3 sequences; about 30% were seen once. Breast cancer patients provided tissue from their axillary draining lymph nodes. This clonotype was recorded many times. The CDR3 spans 15 residues. With 5 bases clipped from V and 4 bases from J, the junction kept 3 bases outside the gene matches. The germline V gene has CDR1 MDHEN and CDR2 SYDVKM. The chain recombines TRBV28 with TRBJ1-6, with TRBD1 identical over 9 bases. This sequence originates from a female donor with breast cancer. Some clones in this sample may be carry-over from other donors' samples. The sequenced sample consisted of axillary lymph node tissue. CDR3 coding DNA: TGTGCCAGCAGTGGAGACAGGGGGTATAATTCACCCCTCCACTTT. Its protein product is CASSGDRGYNSPLHF.